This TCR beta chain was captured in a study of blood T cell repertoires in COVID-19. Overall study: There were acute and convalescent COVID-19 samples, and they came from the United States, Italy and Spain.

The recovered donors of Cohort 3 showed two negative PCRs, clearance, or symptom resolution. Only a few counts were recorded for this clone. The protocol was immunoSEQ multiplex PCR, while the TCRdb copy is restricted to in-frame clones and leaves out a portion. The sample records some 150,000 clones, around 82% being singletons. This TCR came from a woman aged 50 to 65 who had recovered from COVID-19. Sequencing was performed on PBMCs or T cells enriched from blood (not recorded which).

In DNA form, the CDR3 reads TGTGCCATCAGTGAATTTACACAGGGGAACACTGAAGCTTTCTTT. Residues: CAISEFTQGNTEAFF. This rearrangement joins TRBV10-3 to TRBJ1-1; D is perhaps TRBD1 (6 bases). There are 15 residues in the CDR3. CDR1 ENHRY and CDR2 SYGVKD come from the germline V gene. The germline V and J ends were trimmed by 3 bases and 1 base, with 12 bases remaining between them.